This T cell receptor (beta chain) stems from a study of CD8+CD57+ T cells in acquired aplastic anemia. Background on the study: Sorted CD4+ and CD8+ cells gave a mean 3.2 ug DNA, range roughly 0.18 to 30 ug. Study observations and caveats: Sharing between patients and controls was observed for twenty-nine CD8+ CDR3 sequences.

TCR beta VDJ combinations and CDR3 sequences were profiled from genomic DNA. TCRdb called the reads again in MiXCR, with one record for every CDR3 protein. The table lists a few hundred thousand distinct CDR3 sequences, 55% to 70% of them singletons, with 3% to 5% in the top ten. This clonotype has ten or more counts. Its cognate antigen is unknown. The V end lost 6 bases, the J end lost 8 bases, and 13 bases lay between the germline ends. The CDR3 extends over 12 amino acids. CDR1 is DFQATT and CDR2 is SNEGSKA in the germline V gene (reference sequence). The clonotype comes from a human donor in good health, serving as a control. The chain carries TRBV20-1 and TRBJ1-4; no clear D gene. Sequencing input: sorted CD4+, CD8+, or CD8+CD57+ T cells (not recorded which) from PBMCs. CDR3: CSALGPLEKLFF. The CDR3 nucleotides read TGCAGTGCCCTCGGACCCCTAGAAAAACTGTTTTTT.